The 8 T cell receptor beta chains reported below all come from one sample, sequenced in a study of OX40 agonist ivuxolimab in advanced cancers. Profiled with immunoSEQ multiplex PCR; TCRdb holds only in-frame clones, not every one. The sample lists about 67,000 clones; around 86% were seen once. The source material was CD4+ or CD8+ T cells sorted from blood, sampled in a trial of the OX40 agonist ivuxolimab. These receptors all stem from an adult with an advanced solid tumor such as melanoma, head and neck, liver or kidney cancer.

Written as DNA, the CDR3 is TGCGCCAGCAGCCAAGACATACGGGAGACCCAGTACTTC. This translates into CASSQDIRETQYF. The chain is built from TRBV4-3 and TRBJ2-5, with no clear D. Trimming pared 0 bases from V and 5 bases from J, leaving 7 bases between. This CDR3 has 13 residues. Germline CDR1 LGHNA, CDR2 YSLEER.

The gene calls are TRBV7-6 and TRBJ2-7; D gene unclear. The CDR3 runs 13 residues. Trimming took 1 base from V and 7 from J, leaving 11 bases between them. The germline V gene has CDR1 SGHVS and CDR2 FNYEAQ. CDR3 sequence reads: CASSLGGPLEQYF. CDR3 sequence (DNA): TGTGCCAGCAGCTTAGGTGGGCCCCTAGAGCAGTACTTC.

CDR3 bases: TGTGCCAGCAGCCCGAAGGGACAGGGAGATAGTTCTGGAAACACCATATATTTT. Translated, it gives CASSPKGQGDSSGNTIYF. V usage is TRBV9 and J usage is TRBJ1-3, with 9 positions matching TRBD1. Looked up from germline, CDR1 is SGDLS and CDR2 is YYNGEE. Trimming removed 4 bases from V and 1 base from J; junction bases left unmatched: 12. This CDR3 comprises 18 residues. The whole variable domain, remainder taken from reference TRBV9 and TRBJ1-3, is DSGVTQTPKHLITATGQRVTLRCSPRSGDLSVYWYQQSLDQGLQFLIQYYNGEERAKGNILERFSAQQFPDLHSELNLSSLELGDSALYFCASSPKGQGDSSGNTIYFGEGSWLTVV.

This chain joins TRBV19 and TRBJ2-7; 13 nucleotides match TRBD2. The germline V gene encodes CDR1 LNHDA and CDR2 SQIVND (reference sequence). V shed 5 bases, J shed 2 bases, and the junction held 6 bases outside the gene matches. The length of the CDR3 is 16 residues. DNA of the CDR3: TGTGCCAGTAGTCCCCGGACTAGCGGGAGCACCTACGAGCAGTACTTC. It is translated as CASSPRTSGSTYEQYF. Full variable domain (remainder filled in from reference TRBV19 and TRBJ2-7): DGGITQSPKYLFRKEGQNVTLSCEQNLNHDAMYWYRQDPGQGLRLIYYSQIVNDFQKGDIAEGYSVSREKKESFPLTVTSAQKNPTAFYLCASSPRTSGSTYEQYFGPGTRLTVT.

The rearrangement uses TRBV19 and TRBJ2-7; 7 nucleotides align to TRBD1. CDR3 length: 16 amino acids. V trimming: 5 bases; J trimming: 4 bases; junction bases outside the gene matches: 14. Germline CDR1 reads LNHDA; CDR2 reads SQIVND (reference sequence). The CDR3 protein is CASSLPPTGHGYEQYF. Here the CDR3 DNA reads TGTGCCAGTAGTCTCCCCCCGACAGGGCACGGATACGAGCAGTACTTC. Looking up the rest from reference TRBV19 and TRBJ2-7 gives the full variable domain: DGGITQSPKYLFRKEGQNVTLSCEQNLNHDAMYWYRQDPGQGLRLIYYSQIVNDFQKGDIAEGYSVSREKKESFPLTVTSAQKNPTAFYLCASSLPPTGHGYEQYFGPGTRLTVT.

V is TRBV2 and J is TRBJ1-5; TRBD1 is a possible D gene (5 bases). This CDR3 region has 16 residues. Germline lookup yields CDR1 SNHLY and CDR2 FYNNEI. The V gene lost 5 bases and the J gene lost 3 bases, with 17 bases spanning the gap. The CDR3 bases are TGTGCCAGCAGTCGGGGTACAGGTCCCACCAATCAGCCCCAGCATTTT. This encodes CASSRGTGPTNQPQHF.

The rearrangement links TRBV11-2 to TRBJ2-1; D is unclear. V was pared by 6 bases and J by 5 bases, with 5 bases between. The CDR3 has 11 residues. The germline gives CDR1 SGHAT, CDR2 FQNNGV. The CDR3 sequence is CASRLNNEQFF. CDR3 sequence (DNA): TGTGCCAGCAGACTAAACAATGAGCAGTTCTTC.

The V and J genes are TRBV18 and TRBJ2-7; a weak D match, TRBD2 (5 bases). Trimming cost V 6 bases and J 0 bases, with 9 bases left between them. CDR1 is KGHSH and CDR2 is LQKENI in the germline V gene. This CDR3 region has 13 residues. CDR3 sequence reads: CASSLTNSYEQYF. The CDR3, as DNA: TGTGCCAGCTCCCTGACTAACTCCTACGAGCAGTACTTC.